Sequencing of this T cell receptor beta chain was carried out in a study of graft-versus-host responses after intestinal transplantation. The CDR3 sequence is 15 residues long. Germline CDR1 and CDR2: SGHTA and FQGNSA. Trimming cost V 1 base and J 2 bases, with 12 bases left between them. In the case of this clone: The antigen is unknown.

Points from the study as a whole: Subjects displaying graft-donor T cell macrochimerism possessed elevated graft-versus-host to host-versus-graft clonal ratios inside allografts.

Method: immunoSEQ multiplex PCR; TCRdb's copy keeps in-frame clones and lacks some. This sample has 130,000 to 150,000 clones, with nearly 95% found just once. The input for sequencing was unstimulated CD4+ T cells sorted from spleen or lymph node cells, taken before intestinal transplant. The sequence came from a human donor who received an intestinal transplant. The genes are TRBV7-2 and TRBJ2-7; D ambiguous. The CDR3 DNA reads TGTGCCAGCAGCTTAGGACTCGCGGAGACCTACGAGCAGTACTTC. Residues: CASSLGLAETYEQYF.